This is a list of T cell receptor beta chains from one sample in a study of cytomegalovirus exposure and HLA in healthy donors. Profiling relied on immunoSEQ multiplex PCR, and the TCRdb table lists in-frame clones only, not all of them. The data hold 130,000 to 150,000 clones, with 60% to 85% observed a single time. Sequencing input: PBMCs. The receptors derive from a male donor in good health and CMV-seronegative. Each CDR3 is given with its conserved first and last residue. Each record gives: J gene, D gene, V gene, CDR3 length, clone size, CDR3 protein, CDR3 DNA. The D gene is left open where the match is weak. Some rows mark clone size as missing; the rest say once, few, many or name a class of expanded clone.

J gene: TRBJ2-6
D gene: TRBD1
V gene: TRBV11-3
CDR3 length: 15
clone size: -
CDR3 protein: CASMGGGQGGHVLTF
CDR3 DNA: TGTGCCAGCATGGGGGGTGGACAGGGTGGTCACGTCCTGACTTTC

J gene: TRBJ1-2
D gene: -
V gene: TRBV12-5
CDR3 length: 15
clone size: -
CDR3 protein: CASGLVRGAYYGYTF
CDR3 DNA: TGTGCTAGTGGTTTGGTACGGGGGGCTTACTATGGCTACACCTTC

J gene: TRBJ1-2
D gene: TRBD1
V gene: TRBV7-9
CDR3 length: 14
clone size: -
CDR3 protein: CASSPGQGTYGYTF
CDR3 DNA: TGTGCCAGCAGCCCGGGACAGGGGACATATGGCTACACCTTC

J gene: TRBJ1-3
D gene: TRBD1
V gene: TRBV9
CDR3 length: 15
clone size: -
CDR3 protein: CASSQTGVSGNTIYF
CDR3 DNA: TGTGCCAGCAGCCAAACAGGGGTATCTGGAAACACCATATATTTT

J gene: TRBJ1-1
D gene: -
V gene: TRBV5-1
CDR3 length: 15
clone size: once
CDR3 protein: CASSLRGGDYTEAFF
CDR3 DNA: TGCGCCAGCAGCTTGCGAGGGGGTGACTACACTGAAGCTTTCTTT

J gene: TRBJ2-7
D gene: TRBD1
V gene: TRBV6-5
CDR3 length: 14
clone size: few
CDR3 protein: CATRLDRVIDEQYF
CDR3 DNA: TGTGCCACCCGTCTCGACAGGGTGATCGACGAGCAGTACTTC

J gene: TRBJ2-2
D gene: TRBD2
V gene: TRBV19
CDR3 length: 14
clone size: -
CDR3 protein: CASSVSGSPGELFF
CDR3 DNA: TGTGCCAGTAGTGTTAGCGGGAGCCCCGGGGAGCTGTTTTTT

J gene: TRBJ2-1
D gene: -
V gene: TRBV7-4
CDR3 length: 11
clone size: -
CDR3 protein: CASSRTGEQFF
CDR3 DNA: TGTGCCAGCAGCCGGACTGGAGAGCAGTTCTTC

J gene: TRBJ2-7
D gene: TRBD1
V gene: TRBV6-6
CDR3 length: 16
clone size: -
CDR3 protein: CASSYSKRTGGREQYF
CDR3 DNA: TGTGCCAGCAGTTACTCGAAACGGACAGGGGGCCGCGAGCAGTACTTC

J gene: TRBJ1-3
D gene: TRBD1
V gene: TRBV6-5
CDR3 length: 15
clone size: -
CDR3 protein: CASSSTGGSGNTIYF
CDR3 DNA: TGTGCCAGCAGTTCGACAGGGGGCTCTGGAAACACCATATATTTT

J gene: TRBJ1-6
D gene: -
V gene: TRBV2
CDR3 length: 14
clone size: -
CDR3 protein: CASSVRGSGSPLHF
CDR3 DNA: TGTGCCAGCAGCGTCAGGGGATCAGGGTCACCCCTCCACTTT

J gene: TRBJ1-2
D gene: TRBD1
V gene: TRBV30
CDR3 length: 17
clone size: once
CDR3 protein: CAWSVGRTGGFRGGYTF
CDR3 DNA: TGTGCCTGGAGTGTAGGGCGGACAGGGGGTTTTCGGGGAGGCTACACCTTC

J gene: TRBJ1-1
D gene: -
V gene: TRBV27
CDR3 length: 14
clone size: once
CDR3 protein: CASSFTGTNTEAFF
CDR3 DNA: TGTGCCAGCAGTTTTACAGGTACGAACACTGAAGCTTTCTTT

J gene: TRBJ2-7
D gene: -
V gene: TRBV12-5
CDR3 length: 13
clone size: -
CDR3 protein: CASGKEYSYEQYF
CDR3 DNA: TGTGCTAGTGGCAAGGAGTACTCCTACGAGCAGTACTTC

J gene: TRBJ2-3
D gene: -
V gene: TRBV19
CDR3 length: 13
clone size: -
CDR3 protein: CASRPQGGDTQYF
CDR3 DNA: TGTGCCAGTAGACCCCAGGGAGGAGATACGCAGTATTTT

J gene: TRBJ2-1
D gene: TRBD1
V gene: TRBV5-4
CDR3 length: 15
clone size: few
CDR3 protein: CASSWIGGPYNEQFF
CDR3 DNA: TGTGCCAGCAGCTGGATAGGGGGCCCCTACAATGAGCAGTTCTTC

J gene: TRBJ2-7
D gene: TRBD2
V gene: TRBV19
CDR3 length: 15
clone size: -
CDR3 protein: CASSIRGLAYVEQYF
CDR3 DNA: TGTGCCAGTAGTATTAGGGGACTAGCGTATGTCGAGCAGTACTTC

J gene: TRBJ2-5
D gene: TRBD2
V gene: TRBV11-2
CDR3 length: 16
clone size: -
CDR3 protein: CARSLGLAGGQETQYF
CDR3 DNA: TGTGCCCGCAGCCTCGGACTAGCGGGAGGGCAAGAGACCCAGTACTTC

J gene: TRBJ2-1
D gene: TRBD2
V gene: TRBV18
CDR3 length: 14
clone size: -
CDR3 protein: CASSPLAGYNEQFF
CDR3 DNA: TGTGCCAGCTCACCACTAGCGGGCTACAATGAGCAGTTCTTC

J gene: TRBJ1-1
D gene: TRBD1
V gene: TRBV7-6
CDR3 length: 15
clone size: once
CDR3 protein: CASSSHRGENTEAFF
CDR3 DNA: TGTGCCAGCAGCTCACACAGGGGGGAGAACACTGAAGCTTTCTTT

J gene: TRBJ1-2
D gene: -
V gene: TRBV7-2
CDR3 length: 12
clone size: -
CDR3 protein: CASTSLRYGYTF
CDR3 DNA: TGTGCCAGCACCTCCCTCCGCTATGGCTACACCTTC

J gene: TRBJ2-1
D gene: -
V gene: TRBV25-1
CDR3 length: 16
clone size: -
CDR3 protein: CASSGPRGGSYNEQFF
CDR3 DNA: TGTGCCAGCAGTGGGCCAAGGGGCGGCTCCTACAATGAGCAGTTCTTC

J gene: TRBJ2-6
D gene: TRBD1
V gene: TRBV30
CDR3 length: 15
clone size: -
CDR3 protein: CAWFRGQAGANVLTF
CDR3 DNA: TGTGCCTGGTTCCGGGGACAGGCTGGGGCCAACGTCCTGACTTTC

J gene: TRBJ1-1
D gene: -
V gene: TRBV9
CDR3 length: 15
clone size: -
CDR3 protein: CASSYNRDRNTEAFF
CDR3 DNA: TGTGCCAGCAGCTACAACCGGGATCGGAACACTGAAGCTTTCTTT

J gene: TRBJ2-1
D gene: -
V gene: TRBV5-1
CDR3 length: 20
clone size: -
CDR3 protein: CASSAGSDTASVSSYNEQFF
CDR3 DNA: TGCGCCAGCAGCGCGGGATCGGATACAGCCTCCGTTAGCTCCTACAATGAGCAGTTCTTC

J gene: TRBJ1-2
D gene: -
V gene: TRBV29-1
CDR3 length: 12
clone size: -
CDR3 protein: CSVTTVSYGYTF
CDR3 DNA: TGCAGCGTTACGACAGTGTCCTATGGCTACACCTTC

J gene: TRBJ1-4
D gene: -
V gene: TRBV4-1
CDR3 length: 15
clone size: once
CDR3 protein: CASSRGAGGGEKLFF
CDR3 DNA: TGCGCCAGCAGCCGGGGAGCCGGTGGGGGGGAAAAACTGTTTTTT

J gene: TRBJ2-1
D gene: -
V gene: TRBV9
CDR3 length: 13
clone size: -
CDR3 protein: CASSVGRENEQFF
CDR3 DNA: TGTGCCAGCAGCGTAGGAAGGGAGAATGAGCAGTTCTTC

J gene: TRBJ1-2
D gene: -
V gene: TRBV18
CDR3 length: 13
clone size: few
CDR3 protein: CASSESSNYGYTF
CDR3 DNA: TGTGCCAGCTCAGAGTCATCAAACTATGGCTACACCTTC

J gene: TRBJ1-2
D gene: TRBD1
V gene: TRBV25-1
CDR3 length: 15
clone size: few
CDR3 protein: CASSETQGVNYGYTF
CDR3 DNA: TGTGCCAGCAGTGAGACCCAGGGGGTCAACTATGGCTACACCTTC

J gene: TRBJ2-3
D gene: -
V gene: TRBV2
CDR3 length: 13
clone size: -
CDR3 protein: CASMFTSTDTQYF
CDR3 DNA: TGTGCCAGCATGTTCACTAGCACAGATACGCAGTATTTT

J gene: TRBJ2-7
D gene: TRBD1
V gene: TRBV10-3
CDR3 length: 13
clone size: once
CDR3 protein: CAIRQGAGDEQYF
CDR3 DNA: TGTGCCATCAGACAGGGGGCTGGGGACGAGCAGTACTTC

J gene: TRBJ1-4
D gene: -
V gene: TRBV19
CDR3 length: 15
clone size: -
CDR3 protein: CASSIRTATNEKLFF
CDR3 DNA: TGTGCCAGTAGTATCCGTACGGCAACTAATGAAAAACTGTTTTTT

J gene: TRBJ1-4
D gene: -
V gene: TRBV4-1
CDR3 length: 15
clone size: -
CDR3 protein: CASSRTGATNEKLFF
CDR3 DNA: TGCGCCAGCAGCCGTACAGGTGCAACTAATGAAAAACTGTTTTTT

J gene: TRBJ2-3
D gene: TRBD1
V gene: TRBV28
CDR3 length: 15
clone size: -
CDR3 protein: CATGKDRGGPDTQYF
CDR3 DNA: TGTGCCACCGGCAAGGACAGGGGGGGTCCAGATACGCAGTATTTT

J gene: TRBJ1-6
D gene: TRBD1
V gene: TRBV7-6
CDR3 length: 14
clone size: -
CDR3 protein: CASSLRQGDSPLHF
CDR3 DNA: TGTGCCAGCAGCTTACGACAGGGGGATTCACCCCTCCACTTT

J gene: TRBJ2-7
D gene: TRBD1
V gene: TRBV10-3
CDR3 length: 13
clone size: -
CDR3 protein: CATEDRGVYEQYF
CDR3 DNA: TGTGCCACCGAGGACAGGGGGGTCTACGAGCAGTACTTC

J gene: TRBJ2-5
D gene: -
V gene: TRBV7-7
CDR3 length: 14
clone size: -
CDR3 protein: CASSGMGRQETQYF
CDR3 DNA: TGTGCTAGCAGCGGCATGGGGAGACAAGAGACCCAGTACTTC

J gene: TRBJ1-3
D gene: -
V gene: TRBV5-1
CDR3 length: 14
clone size: -
CDR3 protein: CASSLEGERNTIYF
CDR3 DNA: TGCGCCAGCAGCTTGGAGGGGGAAAGGAACACCATATATTTT

J gene: TRBJ1-1
D gene: TRBD1
V gene: TRBV2
CDR3 length: 14
clone size: -
CDR3 protein: CASSYRGILTEAFF
CDR3 DNA: TGTGCCAGCAGCTACAGGGGAATATTAACTGAAGCTTTCTTT

J gene: TRBJ2-3
D gene: TRBD1
V gene: TRBV4-3
CDR3 length: 18
clone size: -
CDR3 protein: CASSQDLGQGANTDTQYF
CDR3 DNA: TGCGCCAGCAGCCAAGATCTTGGGCAGGGGGCAAACACAGATACGCAGTATTTT

J gene: TRBJ2-7
D gene: TRBD2
V gene: TRBV7-9
CDR3 length: 16
clone size: -
CDR3 protein: CASRPTSSGVSYEQYF
CDR3 DNA: TGTGCCAGCAGACCGACATCTAGCGGAGTTTCCTACGAGCAGTACTTC

J gene: TRBJ2-7
D gene: TRBD1
V gene: TRBV11-2
CDR3 length: 17
clone size: -
CDR3 protein: CASSLGYGRGSSYEQYF
CDR3 DNA: TGTGCCAGCAGCTTAGGATATGGCAGGGGGTCATCCTACGAGCAGTACTTC

J gene: TRBJ2-1
D gene: TRBD1
V gene: TRBV25-1
CDR3 length: 15
clone size: few
CDR3 protein: CASSEDGQGRDEQFF
CDR3 DNA: TGTGCCAGCAGTGAAGACGGACAGGGAAGGGATGAGCAGTTCTTC

J gene: TRBJ1-5
D gene: -
V gene: TRBV5-1
CDR3 length: 13
clone size: -
CDR3 protein: CASSWSENQPQHF
CDR3 DNA: TGCGCCAGCAGCTGGAGCGAAAATCAGCCCCAGCATTTT

J gene: TRBJ2-7
D gene: -
V gene: TRBV5-4
CDR3 length: 13
clone size: -
CDR3 protein: CASSSQASYEQYF
CDR3 DNA: TGTGCCAGCAGCTCGCAGGCTTCCTACGAGCAGTACTTC

J gene: TRBJ2-7
D gene: -
V gene: TRBV5-1
CDR3 length: 15
clone size: once
CDR3 protein: CASSLEAGLSYEQYF
CDR3 DNA: TGCGCCAGCAGCTTGGAGGCGGGTCTCTCCTACGAGCAGTACTTC

J gene: TRBJ2-7
D gene: -
V gene: TRBV5-6
CDR3 length: 14
clone size: -
CDR3 protein: CASSPNPTGYEQYF
CDR3 DNA: TGTGCCAGCAGCCCCAACCCGACAGGCTACGAGCAGTACTTC

J gene: TRBJ2-7
D gene: TRBD1
V gene: TRBV7-9
CDR3 length: 16
clone size: -
CDR3 protein: CASSLGGTGGTYEQYF
CDR3 DNA: TGTGCCAGCAGCTTAGGAGGGACAGGGGGCACCTACGAGCAGTACTTC

J gene: TRBJ1-1
D gene: TRBD1
V gene: TRBV12-5
CDR3 length: 13
clone size: -
CDR3 protein: CASGQGQGLDAFF
CDR3 DNA: TGTGCTAGTGGCCAAGGACAGGGGCTAGATGCTTTCTTT

J gene: TRBJ1-2
D gene: -
V gene: TRBV5-6
CDR3 length: 12
clone size: few
CDR3 protein: CASRVGGSGYTF
CDR3 DNA: TGTGCCAGCAGAGTAGGGGGTAGCGGCTACACCTTC

J gene: TRBJ1-1
D gene: -
V gene: TRBV6-4
CDR3 length: 14
clone size: -
CDR3 protein: CASSISPGNTEAFF
CDR3 DNA: TGTGCCAGCAGTATATCACCAGGGAACACTGAAGCTTTCTTT

J gene: TRBJ2-7
D gene: TRBD1
V gene: TRBV7-8
CDR3 length: 16
clone size: -
CDR3 protein: CASSLVSWDRVYEQYF
CDR3 DNA: TGTGCCAGCAGCTTAGTGTCTTGGGACAGGGTTTACGAGCAGTACTTC

J gene: TRBJ1-4
D gene: -
V gene: TRBV5-1
CDR3 length: 14
clone size: -
CDR3 protein: CASSLAGADEKLFF
CDR3 DNA: TGCGCCAGCAGCTTGGCAGGGGCGGATGAAAAACTGTTTTTT